This T cell receptor (beta chain) was recorded in a study of T cell repertoires in cytomegalovirus infection. Study details: Based on public TCR beta signatures, there were indications of CMV infection and of a matching HLA type. Study results and caveats: Carriage of CMV together with the relevant HLA was identifiable through cumulative public TCR beta family frequency. HLA-C-restricted CMV clonotypes gave the most frequent clonotype in two of eight donors.

This CDR3 region has 13 residues. The germline V gene encodes CDR1 MGHRA and CDR2 YSYEKL. V lost 1 base and J lost 5, with 6 bases in between. As concerns this clonotype: What it recognizes is unknown. A much more abundant neighbour one base away suggests this may be a read error. This CDR3 is missing its conserved last phenylalanine or tryptophan, likely due to a read error.

TCRdb reanalysed the reads using MiXCR and keeps one entry per CDR3 protein. The table lists around 530,000 distinct CDR3 sequences, 16% of them singletons. Sequencing used CD8+ T cells from PBMCs. This receptor was taken from a human donor in good health (CMV status not recorded). Some clones in this sample may be carry-over from other donors' samples. This rearrangement joins TRBV4-1 to TRBJ2-1; the D is unclear. The CDR3 is CASSQVQDNEQFL. DNA for the CDR3: TGCGCCAGCAGCCAAGTCCAGGACAATGAGCAGTTCTTA.